Following are 8 T cell receptor beta chains from one sample sequenced in a study of control samples from healthy donors and cancer patients. Measured with immunoSEQ multiplex PCR; TCRdb has only the in-frame clones, and not every one. The sample consists of tens of thousands of clones, 85% to 95% of them appearing once. The specimen was blood. These receptor sequences come from a woman under 30 in good health.

The J gene is TRBJ2-1, the V gene TRBV10-3; D possibly corresponds to TRBD2 (5 bases). V shed 0 bases and J shed 7 bases, with 10 bases lying between them. The CDR3 contains 14 residues. Germline CDR1 is ENHRY and CDR2 is SYGVKD. CDR3 sequence: CAISESTIANEQFF. The CDR3 nucleotides read TGTGCCATCAGTGAGTCGACGATAGCGAATGAGCAGTTCTTC.

The chain uses TRBV19 and TRBJ1-2, with a tentative D call TRBD1 (6 bases). Germline V lookup: CDR1 LNHDA, CDR2 SQIVND (reference sequence). Trimming left V 1 base short and J 6 bases short, with 21 bases between. The CDR3 runs 17 residues. Here the CDR3 reads CASSIVDGGLTNHGYTF. CDR3 DNA: TGTGCCAGTAGTATAGTGGATGGGGGGCTGACCAACCATGGCTACACCTTC.

The rearrangement uses TRBV6-5 and TRBJ1-5; TRBD1 might be the D (6 bases). The CDR3 has 14 residues. Germline V gives CDR1 MNHEY, CDR2 SVGAGI. V was cut by 6 bases and J by 4 bases, with 13 bases left in between. The CDR3 sequence is CASRKGQMNQPQHF. The CDR3 coding sequence is TGTGCCAGCAGAAAGGGACAAATGAATCAGCCCCAGCATTTT.

This clone has more than one count but fewer than ten. This chain uses TRBV28 with TRBJ1-6; D ambiguous. The germline V gene has CDR1 MDHEN and CDR2 SYDVKM. V was shortened by 7 bases and J by 7 bases, with 20 bases between the two germline ends. This CDR3 has 16 residues. CDR3 loop: CASTSGGNRRNSPLHF. CDR3 DNA sequence: TGTGCCAGCACCTCGGGAGGGAATCGAAGGAATTCACCCCTCCACTTT.

This chain connects TRBV2 to TRBJ1-5; tentative D call: TRBD1 (6 bases). Per germline, CDR1 SNHLY and CDR2 FYNNEI. This CDR3 is 15 amino acids long. V was shortened by 4 bases and J by 0 bases, with 10 bases between the two germline ends. CDR3 coding DNA: TGTGCCAGCAGTGGGACAGAAAATAGCAATCAGCCCCAGCATTTT. It encodes CASSGTENSNQPQHF.

The chain has TRBV2 and TRBJ1-5; a weak D match, TRBD1 (6 bases). This CDR3 spans 14 amino acids. The V gene lost 7 bases and the J gene lost 4 bases, with 14 bases spanning the gap. Germline V lookup: CDR1 SNHLY, CDR2 FYNNEI. CDR3 loop: CASKPGTQNQPQHF. CDR3 nucleotides: TGTGCCAGCAAACCCGGGACACAGAATCAGCCCCAGCATTTT. The full variable domain, its missing parts supplied by reference TRBV2 and TRBJ1-5, is EPEVTQTPSHQVTQMGQEVILRCVPISNHLYFYWYRQILGQKVEFLVSFYNNEISEKSEIFDDQFSVERPDGSNFTLKIRSTKLEDSAMYFCASKPGTQNQPQHFGDGTRLSIL.

The gene calls are TRBV28 and TRBJ1-1; TRBD1 is a possible D gene (6 bases). Germline V gives CDR1 MDHEN, CDR2 SYDVKM. The V end was cut by 2 bases, the J end by 0 bases, with 13 bases between. CDR3 length: 16 amino acids. In DNA, the CDR3 is TGTGCCAGCAGTTTAGGGGTTCGGGGGCTGAACACTGAAGCTTTCTTT. It translates to CASSLGVRGLNTEAFF.

The chain joins TRBV19 to TRBJ1-5; D gene ambiguous. Trimming removed 5 bases from V and 0 bases from J, with 14 bases in between. Germline-derived CDR1 and CDR2 are LNHDA and SQIVND (reference sequence). The CDR3 has 16 residues. The DNA of the CDR3 is TGTGCCAGTAGTCCCGGGATCATAGTTAGCAATCAGCCCCAGCATTTT. Amino acids: CASSPGIIVSNQPQHF.